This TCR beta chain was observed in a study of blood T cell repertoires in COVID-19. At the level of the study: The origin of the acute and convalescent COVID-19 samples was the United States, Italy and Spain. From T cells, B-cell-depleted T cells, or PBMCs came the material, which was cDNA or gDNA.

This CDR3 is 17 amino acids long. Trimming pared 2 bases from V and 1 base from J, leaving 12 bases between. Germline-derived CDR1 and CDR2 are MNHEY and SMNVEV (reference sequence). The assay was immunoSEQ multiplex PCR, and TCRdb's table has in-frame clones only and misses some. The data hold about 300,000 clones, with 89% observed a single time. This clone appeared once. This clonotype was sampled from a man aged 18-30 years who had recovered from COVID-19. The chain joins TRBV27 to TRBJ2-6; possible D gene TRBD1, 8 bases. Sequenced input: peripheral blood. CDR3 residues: CASSLNRGGSGANVLTF. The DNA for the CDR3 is TGTGCCAGCAGTTTAAACAGGGGGGGATCTGGGGCCAACGTCCTGACTTTC. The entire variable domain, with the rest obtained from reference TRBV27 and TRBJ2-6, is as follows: EAQVTQNPRYLITVTGKKLTVTCSQNMNHEYMSWYRQDPGLGLRQIYYSMNVEVTDKGDVPEGYKVSRKEKRNFPLILESPSPNQTSLYFCASSLNRGGSGANVLTFGAGSRLTVL.